The 13 T cell receptor beta chains reported below all come from one sample, sequenced in a study of T cells in pancreatic ductal adenocarcinoma (dated 2017 in TCRdb). The method behind the library was the immunoSEQ multiplex PCR assay. This immuneACCESS table, as held by TCRdb, lists in-frame sequences with V and J called but not all clones. Of the missing ones, under half trace to an unresolved V gene in checked studies; the others have no known cause. Present in this sample are 31,000 or so clones, just over 90% of which were seen just once. The ten top clones hold under 2.5% of the sample. Selected pancreatic ductal adenocarcinoma patients had undergone surgery without neoadjuvant therapy. Sequenced: PBMCs. Source of these receptors: a human donor with pancreatic ductal adenocarcinoma.

The chain combines TRBV7-9 with TRBJ2-1, with D perhaps TRBD2 (6 bases). The CDR3 loop spans 16 amino acids. The V end lost 2 bases, the J end lost 1 base, and 12 bases lay between the germline ends. Germline CDR1 is SEHNR and CDR2 is FQNEAQ (reference sequence). The CDR3 spells CASSLLKLASYNEQFF. The CDR3 DNA is TGTGCCAGCAGCTTACTAAAACTAGCATCCTACAATGAGCAGTTCTTC.

The chain joins TRBV4-2 to TRBJ2-1; 9 positions match TRBD2. This CDR3 has 16 residues. The J segment lost 0 bases and the V segment lost 1 base, leaving 1 base of the junction unmatched. Germline lookup yields CDR1 LGHNA and CDR2 YNFKEQ. CDR3 loop: CASSQGTSDSYNEQFF. CDR3 bases: TGTGCCAGCAGCCAAGGGACTAGCGACTCCTACAATGAGCAGTTCTTC.

The chain uses TRBV13 and TRBJ2-7; 8 positions agree with TRBD1. Germline V gene lookup returns CDR1 PRHDT and CDR2 FYEKMQ (reference sequence). CDR3 length: 16 amino acids. V gave up 5 bases and J gave up 3 bases; unmatched junction bases: 12. The CDR3 loop is CASSPTRTGTVYEQYF. The CDR3 DNA is TGTGCCAGCAGCCCGACTCGGACAGGGACAGTCTACGAGCAGTACTTC.

The chain couples TRBV28 to TRBJ2-7; either TRBD1 or TRBD2 may fit D (5 bases each). CDR3 size: 15 residues. V gave up 6 bases and J gave up 3 bases, with 18 bases separating them. Per germline, CDR1 MDHEN and CDR2 SYDVKM. Here the CDR3 DNA reads TGTGCCAGCAGCCCCGCTAGGGACCTTCGCTACGAGCAGTACTTC. Encoded protein: CASSPARDLRYEQYF.

The chain combines TRBV11-3 with TRBJ2-5, with TRBD1 as a possible D gene (6 bases). Germline CDR1 is SGHNT and CDR2 is YENEEA. Trimming removed 8 bases at V and 2 bases at J, with 15 bases between. This CDR3 comprises 14 residues. CDR3 bases: TGTGCCAGCGGATTTACAGGGTGGCAAGAGACCCAGTACTTC. Encoded protein: CASGFTGWQETQYF.

The V call is TRBV7-2, the J call TRBJ2-7; no reliable D call. V dropped 4 bases and J dropped 2 bases, with 12 bases sitting between them. Germline V lookup: CDR1 SGHTA, CDR2 FQGNSA. The CDR3 covers 14 residues. In DNA, the CDR3 is TGTGCCAGCAGCTCCGGACGCAGCGCCTACGAGCAGTACTTC. Translation: CASSSGRSAYEQYF.

In DNA, the CDR3 is TGTGCCAGTAGTGTGACTAGCGGCACCGGGGAGCTGTTTTTT. It is translated as CASSVTSGTGELFF. V gene TRBV19 combines with J gene TRBJ2-2, with 9 nucleotides matching TRBD2. From germline, CDR1 is LNHDA and CDR2 SQIVND (reference sequence). The CDR3 runs 14 residues. The V and J ends lost 5 bases and 4 bases, in that order; junction bases with no gene match: 2.

The rearrangement joins TRBV25-1 to TRBJ2-2; 8 bases agree with TRBD2. The length of the CDR3 is 16 residues. V trimming: 3 bases; J trimming: 2 bases; junction bases outside the gene matches: 5. Germline CDR1 MGHDK, CDR2 SYGVNS. The CDR3 DNA reads as TGTGCCAGCAGTGAGCCGACTAGCGTAAACACCGGGGAGCTGTTTTTT. Translated: CASSEPTSVNTGELFF.

The chain carries TRBV27 and TRBJ1-1, with D unresolved. Trimming took 6 bases from V and 3 from J, leaving 11 bases between them. This CDR3 comprises 13 residues. Germline loops: CDR1 MNHEY, CDR2 SMNVEV (reference sequence). CDR3: CASREGMYTEAFF. CDR3 bases: TGTGCCAGCAGGGAGGGTATGTACACTGAAGCTTTCTTT.

This chain uses TRBV28 with TRBJ2-7; no firm D call. The ends were cut back, 5 bases at V and 2 bases at J, with 13 bases in the middle. Germline V gene sequence: CDR1 MDHEN, CDR2 SYDVKM. CDR3 length: 14 residues. The CDR3 region is CASSTRTTTYEQYF. CDR3 DNA sequence: TGTGCCAGCAGTACCCGGACCACCACCTACGAGCAGTACTTC.

V usage is TRBV6-6 and J usage is TRBJ2-2; 7 nucleotides match TRBD1. The CDR3 length is 15 residues. From germline, CDR1 is MNHNY and CDR2 SVGAGI (reference sequence). J gave up 1 base and V 6 bases, and 5 bases lay outside the gene matches. The CDR3 reads CASRNRDRNTGELFF. CDR3 nucleotides: TGTGCCAGCAGAAACCGGGACAGGAACACCGGGGAGCTGTTTTTT.

This chain links TRBV10-3 with TRBJ2-7; the match to TRBD1 covers 7 bases. The V gene's germline CDR1 is ENHRY and CDR2 SYGVKD. With 3 bases clipped from V and 5 bases from J, the junction kept 16 bases outside the gene matches. This CDR3 comprises 17 residues. This chain's CDR3 is CAISDLKSRGPTNEQYF. CDR3 bases: TGTGCCATCAGTGACCTAAAGAGTAGGGGGCCGACGAACGAGCAGTACTTC.

This chain connects TRBV19 to TRBJ2-1; D not certain. This CDR3 has 15 amino acids. Germline lookup yields CDR1 LNHDA and CDR2 SQIVND (reference sequence). Trimming stripped 5 bases from V and 2 bases from J, with 13 bases between. CDR3 coding DNA: TGTGCCAGTAGTTTGGACGGGCAACCCTACAATGAGCAGTTCTTC. Translating it yields CASSLDGQPYNEQFF.